The clone carrying this TCR beta chain was detected ten times or more. The CDR3 end shows no conserved phenylalanine or tryptophan, and so a read error is likely. The DNA is omitted, as the CDR3 cannot be located on it reliably, and the CDR3 follows TCRdb's listing. Being free of ophthalmopathy for 18 months of follow-up defined stable hyperthyroidism. Amplification targeted the TCR beta CDR3 regions, with RNA transcripts as the source material. HTBI primers were used in a first-round RT-PCR, which preceded a second-round multiplex PCR. TCRdb redid the calling of the multiplex PCR reads with MiXCR, one entry per CDR3 protein. The data contain about 370,000 distinct CDR3 sequences, about 18% of them singletons. This record belongs to a study of Graves' ophthalmopathy and Graves' hyperthyroidism. The CDR3 has 10 residues if both end residues are counted. Germline lookup yields CDR1 MRHNA and CDR2 SNTAGT.

Sequencing used peripheral blood. The rearrangement links TRBV6-4 to TRBJ2-7; the D call of TRBD2 is as the table states it, not checked on the DNA. This TCR was sampled from an adult woman with stable Graves' hyperthyroidism. CDR3 sequence reads: CAKPGFSRPG.